The clone carrying this T cell receptor beta chain was counted a few times. The antigen remains unidentified. The CDR3 extends over 12 amino acids. J was trimmed by 2 bases and V by 8 bases; bases with no gene match: 0. Per the germline V gene, CDR1 is SEHNR and CDR2 is FQNEAQ (reference sequence). This PCR relied on a set of 60 Vbeta primers and 13 Jbeta primers. Profiling relied on immunoSEQ multiplex PCR, and the TCRdb table lists in-frame clones only, not all of them. The table includes about 130,000 clones, approximately 84% detected once. These data come from a study of cytomegalovirus exposure and HLA in healthy donors. Overall study context: Early released data had about 80 million unique TCRs, all coming from HLA-typed donors.

Study results and limitations: According to the study, 160 or so TCR beta chains were cytomegalovirus-associated. Accurate predictions that matched the HLA-A and HLA-B alleles of most subjects were reportedly made from TCR beta sequences.

The clonotype originates from a man between 18 and 35 years old in good health and CMV-seropositive. The gene calls are TRBV7-9 and TRBJ1-2, with TRBD1 matching over 9 bases. The sequenced sample was PBMCs. The CDR3 loop reads CASDRGNYGYTF. CDR3 in DNA: TGTGCCAGCGACAGGGGGAACTATGGCTACACCTTC. Looking up the rest from reference TRBV7-9 and TRBJ1-2 gives the full variable domain: DTGVSQNPRHKITKRGQNVTFRCDPISEHNRLYWYRQTLGQGPEFLTYFQNEAQLEKSRLLSDRFSAERPKGSFSTLEIQRTEQGDSAMYLCASDRGNYGYTFGSGTRLTVV.